The clone carrying this T cell receptor (beta chain) was counted at least ten times. Its specificity is not known. This sample is part of a study of T cells after yellow fever vaccination. Overall study: For low cell numbers, libraries were made with SMART-Seq v4 Ultra Low Input. Regarding the study as a whole: Repertoires obtained by FACS sorting could include abundant clonotypes that entered as contaminants from the bulk population. Post-booster repertoires contained most primary-vaccination clones again (roughly 95% CD4, around 88% CD8).

The V end lost 0 bases, the J end lost 6 bases, and 9 bases lay between the germline ends. Per the germline V gene, CDR1 is SGHAT and CDR2 is FQNNGV. This CDR3 has 13 amino acids. TCRdb reanalysed the 5' RACE reads using MiXCR and keeps one entry per CDR3 protein. The sample lists under 300,000 distinct CDR3 sequences, 6% to 7.5% seen once, with approximately 0.85% in the top ten. This clonotype was sampled from a man aged 25 to 45 who received the YFV17D yellow fever vaccine. The sequencing here drew on CD4+ T cells sorted from PBMCs, taken 15 days after the yellow fever booster vaccination. The rearrangement joins TRBV11-2 to TRBJ2-7; D gene ambiguous. DNA of the CDR3: TGTGCCAGCAGCTTAGAAGCCAGGAGCGAGCAGTACTTC. It translates to CASSLEARSEQYF.